The clone carrying this T cell receptor (beta chain) was observed a single time. Other DNA sequences in the same sample also yield this CDR3. The data belong to a study of shared clonotypes between healthy human individuals. The ends lost 0 bases at V and 4 bases at J; junction bases unmatched: 3. Germline V gene data show CDR1 as SGHNT and CDR2 as YYREEE (reference sequence). This CDR3 is built from 15 residues. The method was immunoSEQ multiplex PCR; TCRdb's version includes in-frame clones alone and lacks a portion of them. Of a few million clones listed, about 92% are singletons. The genes are TRBV5-4 and TRBJ2-2, with 7 bases lining up with TRBD1. The TCR was taken from a man between 18 and 29 years old in good health. The sample consisted of naive CD4+ T cells sorted from blood. Subset given: CD45RA+ positively selected. The CDR3 sequence: CASSLVAGGTGELFF. DNA of the CDR3: TGTGCCAGCAGCTTGGTGGCAGGGGGCACCGGGGAGCTGTTTTTT.